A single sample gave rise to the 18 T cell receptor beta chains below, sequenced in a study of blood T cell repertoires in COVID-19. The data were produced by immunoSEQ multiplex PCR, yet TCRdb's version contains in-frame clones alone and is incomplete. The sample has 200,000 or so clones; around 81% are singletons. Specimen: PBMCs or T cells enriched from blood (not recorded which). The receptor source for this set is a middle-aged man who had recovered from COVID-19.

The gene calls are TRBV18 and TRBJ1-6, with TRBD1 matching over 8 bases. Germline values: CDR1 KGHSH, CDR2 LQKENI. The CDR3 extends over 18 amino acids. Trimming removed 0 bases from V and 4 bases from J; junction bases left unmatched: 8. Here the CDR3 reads CASSPPNRGVYYNSPLHF. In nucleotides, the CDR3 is TGTGCCAGCTCACCACCGAACAGGGGGGTGTATTATAATTCACCCCTCCACTTT.

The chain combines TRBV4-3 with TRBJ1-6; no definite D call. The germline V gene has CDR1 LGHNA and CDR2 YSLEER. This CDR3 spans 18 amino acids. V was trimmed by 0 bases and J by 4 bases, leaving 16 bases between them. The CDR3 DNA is TGCGCCAGCAGCCAAGATCGTCAGGAGGGAGAATATAATTCACCCCTCCACTTT. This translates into CASSQDRQEGEYNSPLHF.

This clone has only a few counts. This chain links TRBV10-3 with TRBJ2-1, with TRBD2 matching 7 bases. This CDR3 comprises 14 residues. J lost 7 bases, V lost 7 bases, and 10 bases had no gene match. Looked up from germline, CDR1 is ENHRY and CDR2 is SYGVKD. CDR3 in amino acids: CAIKTSGENNEQFF. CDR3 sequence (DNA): TGTGCCATCAAAACCAGCGGGGAAAATAATGAGCAGTTCTTC.

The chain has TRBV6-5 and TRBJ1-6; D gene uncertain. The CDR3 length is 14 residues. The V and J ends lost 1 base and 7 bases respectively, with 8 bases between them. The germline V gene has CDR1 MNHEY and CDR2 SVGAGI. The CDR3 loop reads CASSYFGENSPLHF. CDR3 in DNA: TGTGCCAGCAGTTACTTCGGGGAGAATTCACCCCTCCACTTT.

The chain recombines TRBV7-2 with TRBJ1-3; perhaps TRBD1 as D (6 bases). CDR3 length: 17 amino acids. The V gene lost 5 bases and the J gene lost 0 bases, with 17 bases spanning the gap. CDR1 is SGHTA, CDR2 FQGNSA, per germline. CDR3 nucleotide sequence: TGTGCCAGCAGCCTTAGGGGGGGAGGCAGCTCTGGAAACACCATATATTTT. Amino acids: CASSLRGGGSSGNTIYF.

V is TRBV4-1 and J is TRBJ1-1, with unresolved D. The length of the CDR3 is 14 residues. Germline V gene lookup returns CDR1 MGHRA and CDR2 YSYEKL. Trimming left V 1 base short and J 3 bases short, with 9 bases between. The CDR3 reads CASSQVAGYTEAFF. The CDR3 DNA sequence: TGCGCCAGCAGCCAAGTGGCGGGGTACACTGAAGCTTTCTTT.

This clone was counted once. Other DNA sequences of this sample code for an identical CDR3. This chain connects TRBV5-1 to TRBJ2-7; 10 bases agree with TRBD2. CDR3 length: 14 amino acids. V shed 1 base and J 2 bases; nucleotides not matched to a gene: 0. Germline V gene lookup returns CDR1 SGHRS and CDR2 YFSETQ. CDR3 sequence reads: CASSLSGGAYEQYF. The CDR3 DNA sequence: TGCGCCAGCAGCTTGAGCGGGGGGGCCTACGAGCAGTACTTC.

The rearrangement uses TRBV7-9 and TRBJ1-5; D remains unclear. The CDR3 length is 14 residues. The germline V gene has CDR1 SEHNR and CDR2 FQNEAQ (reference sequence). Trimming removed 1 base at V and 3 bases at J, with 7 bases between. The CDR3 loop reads CASSLDSPNQPQHF. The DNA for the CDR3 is TGTGCCAGCAGCTTAGATAGTCCCAATCAGCCCCAGCATTTT.

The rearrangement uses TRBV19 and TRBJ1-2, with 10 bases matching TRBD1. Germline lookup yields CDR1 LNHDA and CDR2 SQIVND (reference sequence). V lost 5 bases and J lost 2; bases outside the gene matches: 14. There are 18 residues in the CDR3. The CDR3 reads CASSSTPGQGQFNYGYTF. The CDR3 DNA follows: TGTGCCAGTAGTTCGACCCCGGGACAGGGGCAATTCAACTATGGCTACACCTTC.

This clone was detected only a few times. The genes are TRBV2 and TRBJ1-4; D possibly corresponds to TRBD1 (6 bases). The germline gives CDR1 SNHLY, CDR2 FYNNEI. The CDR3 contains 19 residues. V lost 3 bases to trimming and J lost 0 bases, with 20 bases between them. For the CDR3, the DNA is TGTGCCAGCAGTGAGGTTTGGGGGCCTTTTATTCCAACTAATGAAAAACTGTTTTTT. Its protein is CASSEVWGPFIPTNEKLFF.

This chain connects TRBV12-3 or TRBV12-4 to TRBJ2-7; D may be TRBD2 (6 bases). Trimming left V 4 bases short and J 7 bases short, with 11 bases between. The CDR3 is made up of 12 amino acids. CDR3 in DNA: TGTGCCAGCAGTTCTTCCGGGGGAGAGCAGTACTTC. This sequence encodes CASSSSGGEQYF.

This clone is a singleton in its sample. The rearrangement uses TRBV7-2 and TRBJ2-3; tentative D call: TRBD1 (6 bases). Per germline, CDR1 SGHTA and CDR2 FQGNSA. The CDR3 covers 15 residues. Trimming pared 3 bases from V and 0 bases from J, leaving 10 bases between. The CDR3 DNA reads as TGTGCCAGCAGCTTGGGGCAGGGGAGCACAGATACGCAGTATTTT. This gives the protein CASSLGQGSTDTQYF.

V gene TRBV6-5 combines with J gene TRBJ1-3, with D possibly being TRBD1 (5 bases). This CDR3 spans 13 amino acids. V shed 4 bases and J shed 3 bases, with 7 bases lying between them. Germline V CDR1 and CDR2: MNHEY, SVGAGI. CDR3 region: CASSFQGGNTIYF. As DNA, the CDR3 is TGTGCCAGCAGTTTCCAGGGTGGAAACACCATATATTTT.

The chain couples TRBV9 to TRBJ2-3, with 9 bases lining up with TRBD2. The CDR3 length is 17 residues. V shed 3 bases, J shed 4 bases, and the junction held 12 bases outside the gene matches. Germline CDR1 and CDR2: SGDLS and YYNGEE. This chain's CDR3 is CASSARGGGAFPDTQYF. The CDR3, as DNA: TGTGCCAGCAGCGCGCGAGGCGGGGGGGCCTTCCCAGATACGCAGTATTTT.

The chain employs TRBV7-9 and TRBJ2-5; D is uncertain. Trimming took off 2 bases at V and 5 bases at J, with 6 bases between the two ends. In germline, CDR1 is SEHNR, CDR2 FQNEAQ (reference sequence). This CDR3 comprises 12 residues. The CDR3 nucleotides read TGTGCCAGCAGCTTAAGCGTTGAGACCCAGTACTTC. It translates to CASSLSVETQYF.

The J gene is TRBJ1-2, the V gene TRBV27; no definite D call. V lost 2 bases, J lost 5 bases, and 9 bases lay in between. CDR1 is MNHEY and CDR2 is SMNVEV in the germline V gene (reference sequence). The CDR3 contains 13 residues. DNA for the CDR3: TGTGCCAGCAGTTTAACCCGGTCATATGGCTACACCTTC. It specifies CASSLTRSYGYTF.

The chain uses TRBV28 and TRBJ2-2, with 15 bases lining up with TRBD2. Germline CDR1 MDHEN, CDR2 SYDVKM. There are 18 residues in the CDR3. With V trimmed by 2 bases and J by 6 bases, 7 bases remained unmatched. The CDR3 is CASSLVGLAGGLAGELFF. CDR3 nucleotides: TGTGCCAGCAGTTTAGTAGGACTAGCGGGGGGGCTTGCCGGGGAGCTGTTTTTT.

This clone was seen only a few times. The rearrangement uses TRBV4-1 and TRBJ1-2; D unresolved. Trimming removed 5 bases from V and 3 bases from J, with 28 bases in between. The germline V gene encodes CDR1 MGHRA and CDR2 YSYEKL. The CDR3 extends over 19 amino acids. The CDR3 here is CASSSSGIFQVRLDYGYTF. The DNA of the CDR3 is TGCGCCAGCAGCTCCTCCGGTATTTTTCAGGTACGGTTGGACTATGGCTACACCTTC.